The 22 T cell receptor beta chains listed next were all sequenced from one sample in a study of blood T cells in healthy people across ages. Primed by a sample-barcoded 5' primer and a J-beta primer mix, a second PCR proceeded for about 7 to 12 cycles. TCRdb re-called the 5' RACE reads with MiXCR, one entry per CDR3 protein. The table records fewer than 750,000 distinct CDR3 sequences, under 55% of them present only once. Sequenced input: blood. Receptors originate from an elderly man in good health.

This clonotype has just a few counts. This rearrangement joins TRBV11-2 to TRBJ2-3; 9 nucleotides agree with TRBD1. The length of the CDR3 is 15 residues. V dropped 4 bases and J dropped 2; count of bases not matched to a gene: 4. Per germline, CDR1 SGHAT and CDR2 FQNNGV. This chain's CDR3 is CASSSGTGSTDTQYF. The CDR3, as DNA: TGTGCCAGCAGCTCGGGGACAGGGTCCACAGATACGCAGTATTTT.

V usage is TRBV9 and J usage is TRBJ2-7, with 8 bases that match TRBD2. CDR3 length: 16 residues. V lost 0 bases and J lost 4; bases outside the gene matches: 9. In germline, CDR1 is SGDLS, CDR2 YYNGEE. CDR3 DNA: TGTGCCAGCAGCGTAGTGGCTAGCGGGCCTCCTTACGAGCAGTACTTC. Its protein product is CASSVVASGPPYEQYF.

This sequence joins TRBV7-2 and TRBJ1-2, with D perhaps matching TRBD1 (5 bases). The CDR3 has 14 amino acids. V was clipped by 1 base and J by 8 bases, with 14 bases between them. Looked up from germline, CDR1 is SGHTA and CDR2 is FQGNSA. This CDR3 is CASSLEPGGKGYTF. The CDR3 nucleotides read TGTGCCAGCAGCTTAGAGCCCGGGGGTAAGGGCTACACCTTC.

J is TRBJ2-4 and V is TRBV4-2, with no clear D. From germline, CDR1 is LGHNA and CDR2 YNFKEQ. The CDR3 has 14 residues. Trimming removed 0 bases from V and 6 bases from J, with 9 bases in between. CDR3 region: CASSQDQGLNIQYF. DNA of the CDR3: TGTGCCAGCAGCCAAGATCAAGGTCTAAACATTCAGTACTTC.

J is TRBJ2-4 and V is TRBV5-5, with D possibly being TRBD2 (6 bases). Germline assignment: CDR1 SGHKS and CDR2 YYEKEE (reference sequence). The CDR3 is 13 amino acids. Trimming removed 0 bases from V and 13 bases from J, with 14 bases in between. The CDR3 here is CASSLEVAAEQYF. The DNA of the CDR3 is TGTGCCAGCAGCTTGGAGGTAGCGGCAGAGCAGTACTTC.

The chain has TRBV7-2 and TRBJ2-5; no clear D. The CDR3 contains 14 residues. Trimming removed 2 bases at V and 2 bases at J, with 9 bases between. CDR1 is SGHTA, CDR2 FQGNSA, per germline. DNA of the CDR3: TGTGCCAGCAGCTTAAAGCGACGACAAGAGACCCAGTACTTC. Its translation is CASSLKRRQETQYF.

This chain links TRBV20-1 with TRBJ1-2; TRBD1 is a possible D gene (5 bases). This CDR3 region has 15 residues. V was cut by 6 bases and J by 5 bases, with 22 bases left in between. Germline V gives CDR1 DFQATT, CDR2 SNEGSKA (reference sequence). The CDR3 nucleotides are TGCAGTGCCCCTCCCCAAGCAGGGCCCATTTATGGCTACACCTTC. Amino acids: CSAPPQAGPIYGYTF.

This chain joins TRBV29-1 and TRBJ1-4; the match to TRBD1 covers 8 bases. Germline V CDR1 and CDR2: SQVTM, ANQGSEA. Germline trimming cut 4 bases from V and 0 bases from J; bases unmatched to any gene: 4. The CDR3 runs 15 residues. Written as DNA, the CDR3 is TGCAGCGTTGGGACAGGGAGAGCAACTAATGAAAAACTGTTTTTT. It translates to CSVGTGRATNEKLFF.

This chain uses TRBV7-9 with TRBJ1-6; 10 positions match TRBD1. The CDR3 totals 16 residues. The V segment lost 5 bases and the J segment 7 bases; nucleotides outside the gene matches: 8. CDR1 and CDR2 from the germline V gene are SEHNR and FQNEAQ (reference sequence). Here the CDR3 DNA reads TGTGCCAGCAGCACCAGCGGGACAGGGGCGAATTCACCCCTCCACTTT. This codes for CASSTSGTGANSPLHF.

This rearrangement joins TRBV4-2 to TRBJ1-5; D not resolved. Germline CDR1 and CDR2: LGHNA and YNFKEQ. V lost 3 bases and J lost 7, with 13 bases in between. The CDR3 has 14 residues. The CDR3 spells CASSQNRGGQPQHF. Here the CDR3 DNA reads TGTGCCAGCAGCCAGAACCGGGGAGGCCAGCCCCAGCATTTT.

This chain links TRBV20-1 with TRBJ1-1, with D perhaps matching TRBD1 (6 bases). V lost 6 bases to trimming and J lost 1 base, with 18 bases between them. Germline-derived CDR1 and CDR2 are DFQATT and SNEGSKA (reference sequence). The CDR3 has 15 amino acids. The CDR3 bases are TGCAGTGCCCCCAAAGCGGGGGGGGCGAACACTGAAGCTTTCTTT. This encodes CSAPKAGGANTEAFF.

On this clonotype: A much larger clonotype is one base distant, so this may be a read error. The rearrangement joins TRBV3-1 to TRBJ2-7; D is unclear. The V gene's germline CDR1 is LGHDT and CDR2 YNNKEL (reference sequence). V was pared by 0 bases and J by 6 bases, with 6 bases between. This CDR3 has 12 residues. The CDR3 here is CASSQDVGEQYF. Here the CDR3 DNA reads TGTGCCAGCAGCCAAGATGTGGGCGAGCAGTACTTC.

This chain connects TRBV7-2 to TRBJ1-5, with D tentatively TRBD1 (5 bases). Germline values: CDR1 SGHTA, CDR2 FQGNSA. This CDR3 comprises 15 residues. The V end was cut by 5 bases, the J end by 6 bases, with 17 bases between. In DNA, the CDR3 is TGTGCCAGCAGCCCCCACGGGGGATCGGGTCAGCCCCAGCATTTT. It is translated as CASSPHGGSGQPQHF.

Worth noting for this clonotype: The limits of the CDR3 on the DNA are not certain, so only TCRdb's listed CDR3 is given. The CDR3: CASSQAFAPGTGGEYEFF. The chain employs TRBV3-1 and TRBJ2-1; the table's D call TRBD1 went unverified against the DNA. Germline loops: CDR1 LGHDT, CDR2 YNNKEL (reference sequence). Inclusive of both ends, the CDR3 amounts to 18 amino acids.

This clonotype was counted a few times. The rearrangement uses TRBV20-1 and TRBJ2-7; 10 positions agree with TRBD2. CDR1 is DFQATT, CDR2 SNEGSKA, per germline (reference sequence). Trimming took 4 bases from V and 3 from J; bases not matched to a gene: 6. This CDR3 has 14 amino acids. CDR3: CSATLAGVFYEQYF. The CDR3 coding sequence is TGCAGTGCTACCCTAGCGGGAGTTTTCTACGAGCAGTACTTC.

The rearrangement joins TRBV10-3 to TRBJ2-1; D is uncertain. Trimming pared 4 bases from V and 9 bases from J, leaving 13 bases between. Looked up from germline, CDR1 is ENHRY and CDR2 is SYGVKD. The CDR3 sequence is 13 residues long. This CDR3 reads CAISVRGDGEQFF. The CDR3 bases are TGTGCCATCAGTGTTAGAGGTGACGGTGAGCAGTTCTTC.

This clonotype was picked up a small number of times. V is TRBV6-5 and J is TRBJ2-4, with D perhaps matching TRBD2 (5 bases). The CDR3 extends over 13 amino acids. V lost 6 bases, J lost 5 bases, and 11 bases lay in between. The germline V gene encodes CDR1 MNHEY and CDR2 SVGAGI. The CDR3 loop is CASSPGLENIQYF. CDR3 DNA: TGTGCCAGCAGCCCCGGACTGGAAAACATTCAGTACTTC.

The CDR3 is CASSLGGPYEETQYF. CDR3 sequence (DNA): TGCGCCAGCAGCTTGGGTGGACCGTACGAAGAGACCCAGTACTTC. V gene TRBV5-1 combines with J gene TRBJ2-5; D remains ambiguous. Trimming took 0 bases from V and 3 from J, leaving 12 bases between them. In germline, CDR1 is SGHRS, CDR2 YFSETQ. The length of the CDR3 is 15 residues.

The V call is TRBV2, the J call TRBJ2-1, with 13 bases matching TRBD2. After removal of 6 bases from V and 7 bases from J, the junction contained 3 bases not matched to a gene. The CDR3 is made up of 14 amino acids. Germline V gene sequence: CDR1 SNHLY, CDR2 FYNNEI. This CDR3 is CASRWTSGSNEQFF. Written as DNA, the CDR3 is TGTGCCAGCAGATGGACTAGCGGGAGTAATGAGCAGTTCTTC.

The chain joins TRBV24-1 to TRBJ2-1, with 9 bases matching TRBD2. The CDR3 spans 17 residues. Germline V lookup: CDR1 KGHDR, CDR2 SFDVKD. V shed 3 bases, J shed 8 bases, and the junction held 13 bases outside the gene matches. Written as DNA, the CDR3 is TGTGCCACCAGTGATCCCATTAGCGGGGGCGGCCTCGATGAGCAGTTCTTC. This gives the protein CATSDPISGGGLDEQFF.

At least ten counts were recorded for this clonotype. The V call is TRBV7-2, the J call TRBJ2-2; TRBD2 aligns across 9 bases. The length of the CDR3 is 15 residues. Trimming at V came to 5 bases and at J to 4 bases, leaving 5 bases not matched to a gene. In germline, CDR1 is SGHTA, CDR2 FQGNSA. CDR3 sequence reads: CASSLSGGVTGELFF. The CDR3, as DNA: TGTGCCAGCAGCCTTAGCGGGGGAGTCACCGGGGAGCTGTTTTTT.

V gene TRBV5-1 combines with J gene TRBJ2-5, with 10 bases fitting TRBD2. The V gene's germline CDR1 is SGHRS and CDR2 YFSETQ. This CDR3 is 14 amino acids long. J lost 1 base, V lost 8 bases, and 5 bases had no gene match. The CDR3 region has the DNA TGCGCCAGTAAAGAGCGGGGGGGCCAAGAGACCCAGTACTTC. It codes for CASKERGGQETQYF.